A single sample gave rise to the 6 T cell receptor beta chains below, sequenced in a study of blood T cells in healthy people across ages. Together with a sample-barcoded 5' primer, a J-beta primer mix was included in a second PCR lasting about 6 to 12 cycles. TCRdb called the 5' RACE reads again in MiXCR, with one record for every CDR3 protein. The sample consists of approximately 810,000 distinct CDR3 sequences, less than 35% of them appearing once. Sequenced input: blood. The receptors come from a woman over 75 in good health.

The chain combines TRBV24-1 with TRBJ2-2, with 9 bases aligning to TRBD1. Per the germline V gene, CDR1 is KGHDR and CDR2 is SFDVKD. V shed 4 bases, J shed 5 bases, and the junction held 10 bases outside the gene matches. The CDR3 is made up of 17 amino acids. Here the CDR3 DNA reads TGTGCCACCAGTGACCCCCGGGACAGGGTATCTACCGGGGAGCTGTTTTTT. The encoded protein is CATSDPRDRVSTGELFF.

This chain uses TRBV9 with TRBJ1-6; D is undetermined. V shed 0 bases and J shed 4 bases, with 8 bases lying between them. There are 15 residues in the CDR3. Germline CDR1 and CDR2: SGDLS and YYNGEE. The CDR3 coding sequence is TGTGCCAGCAGCGTAGAGTTGGGGTATAATTCACCCCTCCACTTT. It yields the protein CASSVELGYNSPLHF.

The chain carries TRBV30 and TRBJ1-5; no definite D call. This CDR3 comprises 15 residues. V lost 1 base and J lost 0, with 10 bases in between. The germline CDR1 and CDR2 sequences are GTSNPN and SVGIG (reference sequence). CDR3 bases: TGTGCCTGGAGTGGGCGATCTTATAGCAATCAGCCCCAGCATTTT. The encoded protein is CAWSGRSYSNQPQHF.

The V gene is TRBV20-1, the J gene TRBJ1-6, with 9 bases fitting TRBD1. V gave up 6 bases and J gave up 7 bases; unmatched junction bases: 4. This CDR3 spans 13 amino acids. Germline-derived CDR1 and CDR2 are DFQATT and SNEGSKA (reference sequence). DNA of the CDR3: TGCAGTGCAACCGGGACAGGGAATTCACCCCTCCACTTT. This encodes CSATGTGNSPLHF.

To note about this clonotype: Germline and junction disagree at one end, which may indicate a read error. The rearrangement uses TRBV3-1 and TRBJ2-5, with 12 nucleotides matching TRBD2. This CDR3 spans 15 amino acids. Germline CDR1 LGHDT, CDR2 YNNKEL (reference sequence). CDR3 amino acids: CASSQGLAGGLEQCF. DNA for the CDR3: TGTGCCAGCAGCCAAGGGCTAGCGGGGGGGTTGGAGCAGTGCTTC.

This clonotype was counted many times. The genes are TRBV30 and TRBJ1-2; D is possibly TRBD1 (6 bases). CDR3 size: 14 residues. V gave up 2 bases and J gave up 4 bases, with 14 bases separating them. Germline lookup yields CDR1 GTSNPN and CDR2 SVGIG (reference sequence). The CDR3 DNA reads TGTGCCTGGAGTCTAGGCAGGGGAGGCTATGGCTACACCTTC. Its protein product is CAWSLGRGGYGYTF.